The next 8 T cell receptor beta chains were all read from a single sample in a study of regulatory T cells in long-lasting Graves disease. Building the TCR beta libraries relied on iRepertoire HTBI primers, and CDR3 regions underwent Arm-PCR. TCRdb itself ran the multiplex PCR reads through MiXCR, one entry per CDR3 protein. This sample yields 600,000 to 850,000 distinct CDR3 sequences, of which approximately 29% are seen a single time; roughly 40% belongs to the top ten. Time point in this sample: persistent/refractory GD, antithyroid drugs over 5 years with positive TRAb. After RNA was extracted from PBMCs, the TCR library was made from it. The specimen comprised peripheral blood mononuclear cells (PBMCs), sampled when the disease was refractory, from a patient treated with antithyroid drugs. The receptors were sampled from a female donor with Graves disease.

The chain recombines TRBV20-1 with TRBJ2-7; unclear D gene. CDR3 length: 15 amino acids. The germline gives CDR1 DFQATT, CDR2 SNEGSKA (reference sequence). Trimming cost V 0 bases and J 7 bases, with 19 bases left between them. DNA of the CDR3: TGCAGTGCTAGAGATCGTAGTAGGCCCCGTGAGGAGCAGTACTTC. It translates to CSARDRSRPREEQYF.

The V call is TRBV7-2, the J call TRBJ1-2; no clear D. The CDR3 covers 13 residues. V was shortened by 0 bases and J by 2 bases, with 4 bases between the two germline ends. Per the germline V gene, CDR1 is SGHTA and CDR2 is FQGNSA. This CDR3 reads CASSLAFNYGYTF. The CDR3 DNA is TGTGCCAGCAGCTTAGCCTTCAACTATGGCTACACCTTC.

This clonotype has a handful of counts. The chain is built from TRBV5-1 and TRBJ1-6; 7 bases are a match to TRBD1. CDR3 length: 13 amino acids. The V gene end was trimmed by 5 bases and the J gene end by 7 bases; junction bases not matched to a gene: 3. Germline V gene data show CDR1 as SGHRS and CDR2 as YFSETQ. The CDR3 loop reads CASREGANSPLHF. CDR3 DNA sequence: TGCGCCAGCAGGGAGGGGGCAAATTCACCCCTCCACTTT.

The genes are TRBV7-9 and TRBJ2-7, with 12 bases matching TRBD1. Germline V CDR1 and CDR2: SEHNR, FQNEAQ (reference sequence). This CDR3 has 16 amino acids. V shed 4 bases and J 5 bases; nucleotides not matched to a gene: 9. CDR3: CASSSDSGTGGNEQYF. In DNA, the CDR3 is TGTGCCAGCAGCTCTGACTCCGGGACAGGGGGCAACGAGCAGTACTTC.

In regard to this clonotype: Mismatch with germline at one junction end may stem from a read error. This sequence joins TRBV2 and TRBJ1-5, with 10 bases matching TRBD1. The CDR3 runs 15 residues. In germline, CDR1 is SNHLY, CDR2 FYNNEI. In nucleotides, the CDR3 is TGTGCCATCAGTGAAGGACAGGGGGAATACCAGCCCCAGCATTTT. Translated, it gives CAISEGQGEYQPQHF.

This sequence joins TRBV20-1 and TRBJ1-5; the D is unclear. The CDR3 has 13 residues. With 6 bases removed from V and 0 bases from J, the gap between germline ends came to 9 bases. Germline assignment: CDR1 DFQATT and CDR2 SNEGSKA (reference sequence). This chain's CDR3 is CSAPVTSNQPQHF. In DNA form, the CDR3 reads TGCAGTGCCCCCGTCACTAGCAATCAGCCCCAGCATTTT.

This clonotype was seen more than once but under ten times. The CDR3 DNA follows: TGCAGTGCTAGAGGGGACAGGGCCTCCATGAACACTGAAGCTTTCTTT. It is translated as CSARGDRASMNTEAFF. The rearrangement uses TRBV20-1 and TRBJ1-1; 9 bases line up with TRBD1. The CDR3 consists of 16 residues. Germline V gene data show CDR1 as DFQATT and CDR2 as SNEGSKA (reference sequence). Unmatched junction bases numbered 6, after V lost 1 base and J lost 0 bases.

The CDR3 is CASSETGLSNQPQHF. CDR3 coding DNA: TGTGCCAGCAGTGAAACAGGTCTGAGCAATCAGCCCCAGCATTTT. This sequence joins TRBV6-1 and TRBJ1-5; the D gene is possibly TRBD1 (5 bases). Trimming left V 2 bases short and J 1 base short, with 9 bases between. This CDR3 is built from 15 residues. Germline CDR1 MNHNS, CDR2 SASEGT.